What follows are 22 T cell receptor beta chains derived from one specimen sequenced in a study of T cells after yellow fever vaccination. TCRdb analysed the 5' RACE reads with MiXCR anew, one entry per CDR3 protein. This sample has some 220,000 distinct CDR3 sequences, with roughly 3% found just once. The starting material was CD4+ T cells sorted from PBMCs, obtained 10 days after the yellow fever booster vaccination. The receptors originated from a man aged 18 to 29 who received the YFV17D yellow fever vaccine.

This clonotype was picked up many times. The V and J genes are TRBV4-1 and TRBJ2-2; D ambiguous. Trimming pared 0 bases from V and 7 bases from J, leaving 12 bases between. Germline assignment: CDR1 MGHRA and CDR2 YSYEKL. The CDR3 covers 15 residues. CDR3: CASSQEPARVGELFF. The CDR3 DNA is TGCGCCAGCAGCCAAGAGCCCGCCCGGGTCGGGGAGCTGTTTTTT.

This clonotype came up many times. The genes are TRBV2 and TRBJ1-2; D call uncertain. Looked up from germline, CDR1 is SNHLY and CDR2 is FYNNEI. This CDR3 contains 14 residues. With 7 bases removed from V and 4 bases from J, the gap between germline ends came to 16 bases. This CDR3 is CASTPLAGPYGYTF. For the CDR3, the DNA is TGTGCCAGCACTCCCCTCGCAGGCCCCTATGGCTACACCTTC.

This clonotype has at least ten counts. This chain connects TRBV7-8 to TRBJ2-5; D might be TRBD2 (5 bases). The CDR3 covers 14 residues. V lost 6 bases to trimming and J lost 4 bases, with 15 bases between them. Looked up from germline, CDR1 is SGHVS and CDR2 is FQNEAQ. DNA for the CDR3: TGTGCCAGCAGGCCCGGGCCAGGAGGAGAGACCCAGTACTTC. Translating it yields CASRPGPGGETQYF.

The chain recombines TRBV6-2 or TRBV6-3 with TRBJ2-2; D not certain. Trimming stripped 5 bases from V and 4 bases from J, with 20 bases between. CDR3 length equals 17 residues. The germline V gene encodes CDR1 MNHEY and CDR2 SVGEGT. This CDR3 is CASSPSPQQPLTGELFF. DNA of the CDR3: TGTGCCAGCAGTCCAAGCCCCCAGCAGCCCCTCACCGGGGAGCTGTTTTTT.

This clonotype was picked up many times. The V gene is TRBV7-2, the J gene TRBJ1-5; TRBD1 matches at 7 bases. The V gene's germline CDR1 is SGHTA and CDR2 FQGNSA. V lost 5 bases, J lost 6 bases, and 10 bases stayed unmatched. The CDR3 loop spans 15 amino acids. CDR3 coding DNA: TGTGCCAGCAGCGCAGACAGGGCGGCGGTTCAGCCCCAGCATTTT. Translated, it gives CASSADRAAVQPQHF.

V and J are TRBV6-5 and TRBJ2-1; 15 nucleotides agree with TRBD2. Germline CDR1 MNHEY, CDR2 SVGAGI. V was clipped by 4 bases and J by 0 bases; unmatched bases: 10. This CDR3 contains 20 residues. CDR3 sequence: CASSSSGLAGGPRSYNEQFF. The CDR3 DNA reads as TGTGCCAGCAGTTCCTCGGGACTAGCGGGGGGTCCTCGCTCCTACAATGAGCAGTTCTTC.

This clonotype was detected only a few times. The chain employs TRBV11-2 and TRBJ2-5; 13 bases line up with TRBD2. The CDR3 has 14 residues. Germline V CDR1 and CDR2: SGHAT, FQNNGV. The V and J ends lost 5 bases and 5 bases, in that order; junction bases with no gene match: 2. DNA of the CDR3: TGTGCCAGCAGCAAGGGACTAGCGGGGGAGACCCAGTACTTC. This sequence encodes CASSKGLAGETQYF. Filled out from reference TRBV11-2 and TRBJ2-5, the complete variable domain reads EAGVAQSPRYKIIEKRQSVAFWCNPISGHATLYWYQQILGQGPKLLIQFQNNGVVDDSQLPKDRFSAERLKGVDSTLKIQPAKLEDSAVYLCASSKGLAGETQYFGPGTRLLVL.

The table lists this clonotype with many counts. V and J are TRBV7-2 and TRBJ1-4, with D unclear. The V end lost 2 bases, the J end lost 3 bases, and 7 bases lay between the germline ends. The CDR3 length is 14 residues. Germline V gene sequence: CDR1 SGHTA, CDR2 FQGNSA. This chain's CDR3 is CASSLRRSNEKLFF. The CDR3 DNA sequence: TGTGCCAGCAGCTTAAGGCGGTCTAATGAAAAACTGTTTTTT. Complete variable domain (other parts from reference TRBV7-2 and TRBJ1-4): GAGVSQSPSNKVTEKGKDVELRCDPISGHTALYWYRQSLGQGLEFLIYFQGNSAPDKSGLPSDRFSAERTGGSVSTLTIQRTQQEDSAVYLCASSLRRSNEKLFFGSGTQLSVL.

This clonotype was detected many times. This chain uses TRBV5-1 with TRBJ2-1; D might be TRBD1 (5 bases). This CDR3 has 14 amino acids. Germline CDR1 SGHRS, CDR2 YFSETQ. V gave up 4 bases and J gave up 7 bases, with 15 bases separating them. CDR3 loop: CASSPGHLGNEQFF. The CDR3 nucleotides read TGCGCCAGCAGCCCAGGACATTTGGGGAATGAGCAGTTCTTC. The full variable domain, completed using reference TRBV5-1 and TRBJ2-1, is KAGVTQTPRYLIKTRGQQVTLSCSPISGHRSVSWYQQTPGQGLQFLFEYFSETQRNKGNFPGRFSGRQFSNSRSEMNVSTLELGDSALYLCASSPGHLGNEQFFGPGTRLTVL.

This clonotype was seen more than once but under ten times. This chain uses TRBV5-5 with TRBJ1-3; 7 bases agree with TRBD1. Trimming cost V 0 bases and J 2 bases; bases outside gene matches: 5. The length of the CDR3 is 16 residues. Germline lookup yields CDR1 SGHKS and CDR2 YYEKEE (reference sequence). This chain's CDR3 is CASSLAATGPGNTIYF. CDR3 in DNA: TGTGCCAGCAGCTTGGCCGCGACAGGGCCTGGAAACACCATATATTTT.

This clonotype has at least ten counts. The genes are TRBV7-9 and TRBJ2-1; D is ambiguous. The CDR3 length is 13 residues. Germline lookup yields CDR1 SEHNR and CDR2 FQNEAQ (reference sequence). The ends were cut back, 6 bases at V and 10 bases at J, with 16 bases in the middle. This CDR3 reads CASSVGFLVEQFF. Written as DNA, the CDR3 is TGTGCCAGCAGTGTGGGGTTTTTGGTCGAGCAGTTCTTC.

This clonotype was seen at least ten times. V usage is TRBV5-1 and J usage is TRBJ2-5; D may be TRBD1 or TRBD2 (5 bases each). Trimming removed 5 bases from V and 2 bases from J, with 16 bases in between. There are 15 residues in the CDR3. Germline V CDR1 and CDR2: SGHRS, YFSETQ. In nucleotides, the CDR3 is TGCGCCAGCAGTCCCCGGGATGGGGGACAAGAGACCCAGTACTTC. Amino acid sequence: CASSPRDGGQETQYF.

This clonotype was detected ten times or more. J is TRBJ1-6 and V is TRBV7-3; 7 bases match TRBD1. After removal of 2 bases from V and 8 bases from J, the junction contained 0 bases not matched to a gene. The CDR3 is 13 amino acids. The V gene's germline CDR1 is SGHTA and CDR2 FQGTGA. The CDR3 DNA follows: TGTGCCAGCAGCTTACAGGGGGATTCACCCCTCCACTTT. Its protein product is CASSLQGDSPLHF.

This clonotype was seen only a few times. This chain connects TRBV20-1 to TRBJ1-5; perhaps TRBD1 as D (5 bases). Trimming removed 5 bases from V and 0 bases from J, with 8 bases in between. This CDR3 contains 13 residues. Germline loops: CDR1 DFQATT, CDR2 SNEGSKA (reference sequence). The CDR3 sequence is CSAGTDSNQPQHF. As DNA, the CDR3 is TGCAGTGCTGGGACCGATAGCAATCAGCCCCAGCATTTT.

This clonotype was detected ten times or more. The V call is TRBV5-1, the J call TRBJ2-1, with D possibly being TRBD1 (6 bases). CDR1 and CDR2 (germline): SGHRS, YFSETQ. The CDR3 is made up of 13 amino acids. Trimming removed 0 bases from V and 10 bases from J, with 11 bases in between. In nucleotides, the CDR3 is TGCGCCAGCAGCTTGGACAGGGCCGCGGAGCAGTTCTTC. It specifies CASSLDRAAEQFF.

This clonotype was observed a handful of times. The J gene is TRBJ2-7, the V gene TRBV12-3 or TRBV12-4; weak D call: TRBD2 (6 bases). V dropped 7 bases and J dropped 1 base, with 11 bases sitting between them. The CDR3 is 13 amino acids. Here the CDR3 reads CASTAAGSYEQYF. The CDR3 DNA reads TGTGCCAGCACCGCAGCGGGTTCCTACGAGCAGTACTTC.

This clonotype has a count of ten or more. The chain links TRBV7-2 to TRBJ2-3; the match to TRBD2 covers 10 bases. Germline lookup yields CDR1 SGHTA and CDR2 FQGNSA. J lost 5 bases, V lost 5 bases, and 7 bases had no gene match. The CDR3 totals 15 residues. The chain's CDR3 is CASSVQAGGEDTQYF. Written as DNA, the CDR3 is TGTGCCAGCAGCGTTCAAGCGGGGGGGGAAGATACGCAGTATTTT.

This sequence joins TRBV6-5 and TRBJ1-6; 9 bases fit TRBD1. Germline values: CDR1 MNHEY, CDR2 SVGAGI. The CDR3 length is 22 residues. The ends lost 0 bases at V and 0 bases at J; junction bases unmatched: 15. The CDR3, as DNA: TGTGCCAGCAGTTACTCGAGTTATTTGGGACAGGGAACGGGCTCCTATAATTCACCCCTCCACTTT. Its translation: CASSYSSYLGQGTGSYNSPLHF.

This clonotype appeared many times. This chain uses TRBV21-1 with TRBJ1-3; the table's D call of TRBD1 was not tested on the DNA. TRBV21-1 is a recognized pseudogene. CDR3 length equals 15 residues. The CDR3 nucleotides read TGTGCCAGCAGCCGCCACCCGGACTCTGGAAACACCATATATTTT. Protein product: CASSRHPDSGNTIYF.

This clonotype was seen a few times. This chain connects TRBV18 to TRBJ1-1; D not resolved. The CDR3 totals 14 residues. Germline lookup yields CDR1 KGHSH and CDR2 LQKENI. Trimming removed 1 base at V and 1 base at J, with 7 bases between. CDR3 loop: CASSPQVENTEAFF. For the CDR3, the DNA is TGTGCCAGCTCACCACAGGTTGAGAACACTGAAGCTTTCTTT.

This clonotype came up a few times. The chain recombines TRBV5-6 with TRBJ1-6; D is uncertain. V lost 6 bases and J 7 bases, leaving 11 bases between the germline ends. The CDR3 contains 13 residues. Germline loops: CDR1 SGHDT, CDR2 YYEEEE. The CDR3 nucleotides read TGTGCCAGCACGATAGAGCGGAATTCACCCCTCCACTTT. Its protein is CASTIERNSPLHF.

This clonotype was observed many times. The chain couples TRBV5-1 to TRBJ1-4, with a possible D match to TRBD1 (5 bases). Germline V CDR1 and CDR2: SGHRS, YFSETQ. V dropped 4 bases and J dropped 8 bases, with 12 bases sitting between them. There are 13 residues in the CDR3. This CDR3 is CASSTAGGEKLFF. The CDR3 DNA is TGCGCCAGCAGCACGGCTGGGGGAGAAAAACTGTTTTTT.